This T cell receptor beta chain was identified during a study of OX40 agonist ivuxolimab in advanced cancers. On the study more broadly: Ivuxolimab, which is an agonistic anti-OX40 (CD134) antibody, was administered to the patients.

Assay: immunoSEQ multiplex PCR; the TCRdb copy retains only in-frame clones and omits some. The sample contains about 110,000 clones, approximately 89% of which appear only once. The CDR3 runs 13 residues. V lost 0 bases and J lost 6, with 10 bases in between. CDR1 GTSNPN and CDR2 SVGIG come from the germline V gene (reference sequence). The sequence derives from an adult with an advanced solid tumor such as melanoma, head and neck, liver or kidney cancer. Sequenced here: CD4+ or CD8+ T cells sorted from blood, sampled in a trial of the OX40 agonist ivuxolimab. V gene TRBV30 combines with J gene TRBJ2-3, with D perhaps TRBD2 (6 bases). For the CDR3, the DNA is TGTGCCTGGAGTGTACAGGAGGGGGATACGCAGTATTTT. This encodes CAWSVQEGDTQYF.